The 17 T cell receptor beta chains in this list originate from one sample, sequenced in a study of T-cell memory formation after mild COVID-19. In TCRdb, the 5' RACE reads were re-called with MiXCR into one record per CDR3 protein. The table records hundreds of thousands of distinct CDR3 sequences, approximately 19% of them present only once. Material: PBMCs or a T cell subset sorted from them (not recorded which). Receptors were obtained from a man aged 18 to 29 who had mild COVID-19 (a few samples of this study predate the infection). Cell type and time point are not known.

The table lists this clonotype with a few counts. The J gene is TRBJ2-5, the V gene TRBV4-1; D ambiguous. V lost 1 base and J lost 5, with 11 bases in between. The germline V gene encodes CDR1 MGHRA and CDR2 YSYEKL. This CDR3 comprises 14 residues. CDR3 sequence (DNA): TGCGCCAGCAGCCAAGCTCGGCTAGTCGAGACCCAGTACTTC. It specifies CASSQARLVETQYF.

This chain joins TRBV3-1 and TRBJ1-5; no definite D call. V gave up 1 base and J gave up 7 bases, with 14 bases separating them. This CDR3 comprises 15 residues. The germline V gene encodes CDR1 LGHDT and CDR2 YNNKEL (reference sequence). The CDR3 DNA follows: TGTGCCAGCAGCCAAGGTCCGGCGGGTGAACAGCCCCAGCATTTT. Its protein is CASSQGPAGEQPQHF.

This clonotype was counted between two and nine times. J is TRBJ1-2 and V is TRBV5-1; the match to TRBD1 covers 7 bases. The germline V gene encodes CDR1 SGHRS and CDR2 YFSETQ. With 4 bases clipped from V and 2 bases from J, the junction kept 11 bases outside the gene matches. This CDR3 contains 16 residues. The CDR3 here is CASSAGGTEGNYGYTF. Here the CDR3 DNA reads TGCGCCAGCAGCGCAGGAGGGACAGAAGGAAACTATGGCTACACCTTC.

V gene TRBV7-2 combines with J gene TRBJ1-2; tentatively, D is TRBD1 (5 bases). Germline CDR1 SGHTA, CDR2 FQGNSA. This CDR3 comprises 14 residues. The germline V and J ends were trimmed by 5 bases and 0 bases, with 10 bases remaining between them. For the CDR3, the DNA is TGTGCCAGCAGCGCCGGACACCCTAACTATGGCTACACCTTC. Amino acid sequence: CASSAGHPNYGYTF.

A few counts support this clonotype. This rearrangement joins TRBV20-1 to TRBJ1-6; 7 bases fit TRBD1. V lost 1 base, J lost 7 bases, and 4 bases stayed unmatched. There are 14 residues in the CDR3. Germline assignment: CDR1 DFQATT and CDR2 SNEGSKA (reference sequence). The CDR3, as DNA: TGCAGTGCTAGAGCCGGGACAGAGAATTCACCCCTCCACTTT. This encodes CSARAGTENSPLHF.

This clonotype was seen only a few times. The chain combines TRBV7-2 with TRBJ1-2; D is unresolved. This CDR3 is 15 amino acids long. Trimming pared 5 bases from V and 4 bases from J, leaving 17 bases between. Germline V gives CDR1 SGHTA, CDR2 FQGNSA. The chain's CDR3 is CASSPPEFVVYGYTF. The CDR3 DNA sequence: TGTGCCAGCAGCCCCCCAGAGTTCGTGGTCTATGGCTACACCTTC.

This clonotype was detected a few times. This chain links TRBV28 with TRBJ2-7; perhaps TRBD1 as D (5 bases). This CDR3 region has 13 residues. The germline V and J ends were trimmed by 8 bases and 2 bases, with 13 bases remaining between them. Germline values: CDR1 MDHEN, CDR2 SYDVKM. The CDR3 DNA reads TGTGCCAGCGGCCCCAGGGTTGCCTACGAGCAGTACGTC. Translating it yields CASGPRVAYEQYV.

This clonotype has only a few counts. V and J are TRBV6-2 or TRBV6-3 and TRBJ2-3; either TRBD1 or TRBD2 may supply D (5 bases each). This CDR3 comprises 15 residues. Germline values: CDR1 MNHEY, CDR2 SVGEGT. The V and J ends lost 1 base and 2 bases respectively, with 10 bases between them. The DNA of the CDR3 is TGTGCCAGCAGTTACTGGGACCGACCCACAGATACGCAGTATTTT. It yields the protein CASSYWDRPTDTQYF.

This clonotype came up a few times. The chain recombines TRBV6-5 with TRBJ2-5; the match to TRBD2 covers 12 bases. The CDR3 spans 13 residues. Germline V gene data show CDR1 as MNHEY and CDR2 as SVGAGI. J was trimmed by 8 bases and V by 6 bases; bases with no gene match: 4. CDR3 nucleotide sequence: TGTGCCAGCAGCCAGACTAGCGGGGGAACCCAGTACTTC. It translates to CASSQTSGGTQYF.

There are many counts of this clonotype. The chain carries TRBV4-1 and TRBJ2-1; 8 bases are a match to TRBD2. CDR1 is MGHRA, CDR2 YSYEKL, per germline. V gave up 2 bases and J gave up 4 bases; unmatched junction bases: 7. The CDR3 contains 16 residues. The CDR3, as DNA: TGCGCCAGCAGCCAACAAGGGAGCGGGGGATACAATGAGCAGTTCTTC. This translates into CASSQQGSGGYNEQFF.

This clonotype was seen only a few times. The chain combines TRBV7-3 with TRBJ2-3, with D unresolved. Per the germline V gene, CDR1 is SGHTA and CDR2 is FQGTGA. Trimming pared 5 bases from V and 1 base from J, leaving 7 bases between. This CDR3 spans 13 amino acids. The CDR3 loop reads CASSKIGTDTQYF. The CDR3 coding sequence is TGTGCCAGCAGCAAGATAGGCACAGATACGCAGTATTTT.

This clonotype was seen ten or more times. The chain carries TRBV5-1 and TRBJ2-2; D is ambiguous. Per germline, CDR1 SGHRS and CDR2 YFSETQ. V lost 0 bases to trimming and J lost 0 bases, with 9 bases between them. The CDR3 runs to 16 residues. CDR3 sequence: CASSLVGGPNTGELFF. DNA of the CDR3: TGCGCCAGCAGCTTGGTCGGCGGCCCGAACACCGGGGAGCTGTTTTTT.

This chain connects TRBV20-1 to TRBJ2-7, with 9 bases lining up with TRBD2. The CDR3 runs 15 residues. Unmatched junction bases numbered 9, after V lost 0 bases and J lost 6 bases. Per the germline V gene, CDR1 is DFQATT and CDR2 is SNEGSKA (reference sequence). The CDR3 region is CSARDPLAGFGEQYF. The CDR3 DNA is TGCAGTGCTAGAGACCCCCTAGCGGGGTTTGGCGAGCAGTACTTC.

V gene TRBV10-2 combines with J gene TRBJ2-1, with D perhaps given as TRBD1 or TRBD2 (5 bases each). The CDR3 extends over 14 amino acids. The V and J ends lost 6 bases and 8 bases respectively, with 17 bases between them. CDR1 and CDR2 (germline): WSHSY, SAAADI. Here the CDR3 DNA reads TGCGCCAGCAGAGCCGGGACGGTCGTTTATGAGCAGTTCTTC. It is translated as CASRAGTVVYEQFF.

This clonotype was seen a few times. The chain joins TRBV4-3 to TRBJ2-3, with TRBD2 matching over 9 bases. The CDR3 consists of 16 residues. Trimming removed 4 bases from V and 4 bases from J; junction bases left unmatched: 9. The germline V gene has CDR1 LGHNA and CDR2 YSLEER. This CDR3 reads CASSPSGGGEADTQYF. In DNA form, the CDR3 reads TGCGCCAGCAGCCCCTCTGGCGGGGGGGAAGCAGATACGCAGTATTTT.

This clonotype was recorded a few times. The chain uses TRBV7-3 and TRBJ2-1; D call uncertain. From germline, CDR1 is SGHTA and CDR2 FQGTGA. Trimming stripped 3 bases from V and 7 bases from J, with 10 bases between. The length of the CDR3 is 13 residues. CDR3 nucleotide sequence: TGTGCCAGCAGCTTGTATCGGTCAAATGAGCAGTTCTTC. Translated, it gives CASSLYRSNEQFF.

The chain carries TRBV5-4 and TRBJ2-1; TRBD2 aligns across 10 bases. Losses at the gene ends were 5 bases for V and 6 bases for J; bases not matched to a gene: 8. Germline V gene sequence: CDR1 SGHNT, CDR2 YYREEE (reference sequence). CDR3 size: 15 residues. This CDR3 reads CASRKRGGGVNEQFF. The CDR3 DNA reads TGTGCCAGCAGGAAGCGGGGGGGCGGGGTCAATGAGCAGTTCTTC.